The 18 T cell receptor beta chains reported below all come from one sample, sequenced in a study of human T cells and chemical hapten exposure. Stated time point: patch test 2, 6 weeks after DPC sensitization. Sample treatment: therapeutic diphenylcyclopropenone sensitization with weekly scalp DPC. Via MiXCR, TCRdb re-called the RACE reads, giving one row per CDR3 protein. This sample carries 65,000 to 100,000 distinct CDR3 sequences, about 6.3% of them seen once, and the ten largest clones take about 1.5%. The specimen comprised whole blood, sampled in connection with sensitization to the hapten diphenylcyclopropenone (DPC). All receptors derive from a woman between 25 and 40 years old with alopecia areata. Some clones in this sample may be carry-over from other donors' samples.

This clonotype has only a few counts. The CDR3 sequence is CASSAGYRGYTF. In DNA form, the CDR3 reads TGTGCCAGCAGTGCAGGTTATCGGGGCTACACCTTC. The rearrangement joins TRBV12-3 or TRBV12-4 to TRBJ1-2; no clear D. The CDR3 extends over 12 amino acids. Between the trimmed V and J ends, which lost 5 bases and 8 bases, there was a span of 12 bases.

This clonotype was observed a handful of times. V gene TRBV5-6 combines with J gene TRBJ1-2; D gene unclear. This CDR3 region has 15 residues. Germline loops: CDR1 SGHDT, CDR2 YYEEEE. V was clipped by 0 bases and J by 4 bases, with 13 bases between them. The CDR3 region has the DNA TGTGCCAGCAGCTTGGTGGATTTTTCAGGCTATGGCTACACCTTC. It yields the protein CASSLVDFSGYGYTF.

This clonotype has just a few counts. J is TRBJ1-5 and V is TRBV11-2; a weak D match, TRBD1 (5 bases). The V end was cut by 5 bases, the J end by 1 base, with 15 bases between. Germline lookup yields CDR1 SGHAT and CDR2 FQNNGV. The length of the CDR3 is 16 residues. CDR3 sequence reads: CASSPSYGASNQPQHF. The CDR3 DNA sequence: TGTGCCAGCAGCCCTTCTTACGGGGCGAGCAATCAGCCCCAGCATTTT.

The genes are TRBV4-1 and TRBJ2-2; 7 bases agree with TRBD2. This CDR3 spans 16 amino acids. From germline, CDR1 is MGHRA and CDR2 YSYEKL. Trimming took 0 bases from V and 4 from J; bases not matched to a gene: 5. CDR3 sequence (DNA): TGCGCCAGCAGCCAAGAAGGACTAGGAGGCACCGGGGAGCTGTTTTTT. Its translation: CASSQEGLGGTGELFF.

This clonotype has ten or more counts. CDR3 DNA: TGTGCCAGCAGTTTAGTTGGTGGGTCGAACACTGAAGCTTTCTTT. This encodes CASSLVGGSNTEAFF. The J gene is TRBJ1-1, the V gene TRBV12-3 or TRBV12-4; no definite D call. The CDR3 runs 15 residues. V was trimmed by 1 base and J by 1 base, leaving 10 bases between them.

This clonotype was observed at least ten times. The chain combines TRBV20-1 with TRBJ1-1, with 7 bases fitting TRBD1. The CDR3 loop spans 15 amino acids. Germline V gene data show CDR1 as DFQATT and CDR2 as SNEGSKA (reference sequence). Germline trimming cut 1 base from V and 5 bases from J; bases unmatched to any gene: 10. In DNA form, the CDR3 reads TGCAGTGCTAGAGGGGAGACAGGGAGGCGGACTGAAGCTTTCTTT. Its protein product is CSARGETGRRTEAFF.

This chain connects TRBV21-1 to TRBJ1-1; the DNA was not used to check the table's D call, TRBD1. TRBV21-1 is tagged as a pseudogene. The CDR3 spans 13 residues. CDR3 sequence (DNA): TGTGCCAGCCCTCGACAGGGAAGGACTGAAGCTTTCTTT. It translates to CASPRQGRTEAFF.

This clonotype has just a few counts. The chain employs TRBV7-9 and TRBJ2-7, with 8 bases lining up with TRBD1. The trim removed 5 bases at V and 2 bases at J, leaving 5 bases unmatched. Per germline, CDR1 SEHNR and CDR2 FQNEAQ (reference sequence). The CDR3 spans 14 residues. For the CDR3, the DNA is TGTGCCAGCAGCCCTAGGACAGGGCCCTACGAGCAGTACTTC. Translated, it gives CASSPRTGPYEQYF.

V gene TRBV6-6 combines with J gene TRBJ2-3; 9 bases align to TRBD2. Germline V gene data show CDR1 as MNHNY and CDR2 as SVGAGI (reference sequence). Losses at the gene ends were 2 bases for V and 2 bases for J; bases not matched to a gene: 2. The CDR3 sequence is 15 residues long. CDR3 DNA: TGTGCCAGCAGTTACCCTAGCGGGGCCACAGATACGCAGTATTTT. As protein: CASSYPSGATDTQYF.

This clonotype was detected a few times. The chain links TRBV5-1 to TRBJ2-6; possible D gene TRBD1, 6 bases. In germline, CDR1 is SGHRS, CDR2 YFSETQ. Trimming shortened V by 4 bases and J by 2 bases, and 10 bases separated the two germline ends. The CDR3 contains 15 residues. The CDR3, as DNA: TGCGCCAGCAGCCCAGGGGTCACTGGGGCCAACGTCCTGACTTTC. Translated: CASSPGVTGANVLTF.

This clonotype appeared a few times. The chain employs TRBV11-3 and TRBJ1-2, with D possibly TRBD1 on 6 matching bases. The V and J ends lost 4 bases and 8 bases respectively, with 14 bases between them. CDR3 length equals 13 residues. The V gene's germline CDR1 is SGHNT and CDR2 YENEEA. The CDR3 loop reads CASSSTQGRGYTF. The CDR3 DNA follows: TGTGCCAGCAGCTCCACGCAGGGGAGAGGCTACACCTTC. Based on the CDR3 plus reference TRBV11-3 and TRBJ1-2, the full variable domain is EAGVVQSPRYKIIEKKQPVAFWCNPISGHNTLYWYLQNLGQGPELLIRYENEEAVDDSQLPKDRFSAERLKGVDSTLKIQPAELGDSAVYLCASSSTQGRGYTFGSGTRLTVV.

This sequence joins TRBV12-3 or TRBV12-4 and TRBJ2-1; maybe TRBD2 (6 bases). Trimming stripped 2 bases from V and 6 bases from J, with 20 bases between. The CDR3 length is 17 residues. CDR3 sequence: CASSLRPGTPTGNEQFF. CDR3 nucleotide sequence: TGTGCCAGCAGTTTAAGACCCGGGACTCCCACGGGCAATGAGCAGTTCTTC.

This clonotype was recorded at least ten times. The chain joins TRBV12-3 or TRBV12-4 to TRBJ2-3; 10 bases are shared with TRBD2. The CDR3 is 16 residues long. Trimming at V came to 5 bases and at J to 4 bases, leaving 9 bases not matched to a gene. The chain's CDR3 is CASSLSAGGPPDTQYF. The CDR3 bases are TGTGCCAGCAGTCTATCAGCGGGGGGGCCGCCAGATACGCAGTATTTT.

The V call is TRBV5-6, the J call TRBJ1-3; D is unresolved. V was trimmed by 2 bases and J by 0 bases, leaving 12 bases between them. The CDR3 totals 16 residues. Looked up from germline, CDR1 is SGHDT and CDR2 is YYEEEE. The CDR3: CASSLRGTGSGNTIYF. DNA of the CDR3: TGTGCCAGCAGCTTAAGAGGCACCGGCTCTGGAAACACCATATATTTT.

The CDR3 sequence: CASTPATGSPTRHNSPLHF. The CDR3 DNA is TGTGCCAGCACTCCCGCTACTGGGAGCCCGACTCGGCATAATTCACCCCTCCACTTT. V gene TRBV5-5 combines with J gene TRBJ1-6, with D unresolved. In germline, CDR1 is SGHKS, CDR2 YYEKEE (reference sequence). Trimming cost V 6 bases and J 5 bases, with 27 bases left between them. This CDR3 comprises 19 residues.

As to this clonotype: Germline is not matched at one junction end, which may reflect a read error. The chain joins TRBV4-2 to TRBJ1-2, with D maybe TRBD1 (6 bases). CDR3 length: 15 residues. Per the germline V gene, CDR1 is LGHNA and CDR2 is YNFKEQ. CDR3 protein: CASSQEGTGAEGYNF. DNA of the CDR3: TGTGCCAGCAGCCAAGAAGGTACGGGGGCGGAAGGCTACAACTTC.

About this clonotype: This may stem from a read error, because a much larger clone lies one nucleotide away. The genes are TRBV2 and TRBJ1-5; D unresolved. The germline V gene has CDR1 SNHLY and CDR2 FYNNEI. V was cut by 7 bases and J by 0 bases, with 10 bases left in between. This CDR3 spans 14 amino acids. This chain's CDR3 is CASNPRNSNQPQHF. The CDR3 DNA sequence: TGTGCCAGCAATCCCAGGAATAGCAATCAGCCCCAGCATTTT.

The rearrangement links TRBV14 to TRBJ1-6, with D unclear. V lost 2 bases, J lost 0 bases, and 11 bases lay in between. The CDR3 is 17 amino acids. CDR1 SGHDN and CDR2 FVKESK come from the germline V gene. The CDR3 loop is CASSQFSVGSYNSPLHF. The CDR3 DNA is TGTGCCAGCAGCCAATTTAGTGTCGGCTCCTATAATTCACCCCTCCACTTT.